This entry features one T cell receptor beta chain sequence. Its antigen remains unidentified. No per-base quality is available; no much larger clone lies one base away. The collaborating institutions used their own protocols to collect whole blood in K2EDTA tubes. Collaborator samples were shipped for TCRbeta analysis as frozen whole blood, isolated PBMCs, or DNA extracted from either sample type. This sample is drawn from a study of blood T cell repertoires in COVID-19 (dated by TCRdb to 2020 to 2022). Concerning the study at large: Samples from collaborators originated in the United States, Italy and Spain and spanned both the acute and convalescent phases of COVID-19. The prospective study material was composed of cDNA or gDNA derived from T cells, B-cell-depleted T cells, or PBMCs. The dataset comprised deeply sampled blood TCRbeta repertoires from subjects exposed to, actively infected with, or recovered from COVID-19. A freely available public database, intended as a resource for researchers studying the immune response to SARS-CoV-2, is where the repertoires were released. The samples were drawn from the first 160 participants of the ongoing ImmuneRACE study and from roughly 1,300 subjects provided by 6 global collaborators. A de-identified subject ID, COVID-19 status, age in years and sex were almost always included in the sample metadata. Where available, HLA class I and class II types were obtained from metadata supplied by the sample provider rather than from assay-based typing. On the study overall, not on this receptor specifically: Clinical and demographic metadata were provided uncurated, with the amount varying by source and participant.

The immunoSEQ Assay, a bias-controlled multiplex PCR, was used to amplify TCRbeta CDR3 regions from genomic DNA. The paper's processing steps were these. Within the assay, amplification of reference gene primers was used to estimate how many nucleated cells each sample contained. Sequence reads were collapsed and filtered to measure the absolute abundance of every unique TCRbeta CDR3 rearrangement. For each sample, productive Simpson clonality was calculated as the square root of Simpson's diversity index across productive rearrangements. TCRdb mirrors the immuneACCESS table, restricted to in-frame sequences. Some clones are absent from its copies; in checked studies, under half trace to an unresolved V gene, and the reason for the others is unknown. V and J calls and clone size come straight from that table; D and trimming were deduced from the DNA. The sample table lists about 380,000 clones, roughly 86% of them with a count of one. The ten most abundant clones make up more than 0.85% of the sample.

The origin of this receptor is a human donor with acute or convalescent COVID-19. The donor label of this sample is uncertain. Source material: peripheral blood.

CDR3 region: CAWTAGVNYGYTF. In nucleotides, the sequence is TGTGCCTGGACGGCAGGGGTTAACTATGGCTACACCTTC. The chain couples TRBV30 to TRBJ1-2; TRBD1 might be the D gene, on 6 matching bases. Inclusive of the bounding cysteine and phenylalanine, the CDR3 is 13 residues long. The entry retains the CDR3 DNA only, 39 bases that are in frame from base 1. Cut back by 4 bases and 1 base, the V and J ends lie 10 bases apart. CDR1 is given as GTSNPN and CDR2 as SVGIG, both from the germline V gene (reference sequence). Supplemented by the reference TRBV30 and TRBJ1-2 proteins around the CDR3, the complete variable domain is SQTIHQWPATLVQPVGSPLSLECTVEGTSNPNLYWYRQAAGRGLQLLFYSVGIGQISSEVPQNLSASRPQDRQFILSSKKLLLSDSGFYLCAWTAGVNYGYTFGSGTRLTVV.